This TCR beta chain was captured by sequencing in a study of Graves' ophthalmopathy and Graves' hyperthyroidism. Study-level points and caveats: For separating ophthalmopathy from stable hyperthyroidism, a 13-signature model gave 87.88% sensitivity and roughly 77% specificity. Most clonotypes expanded in thyroid above 0.001 frequency were present in blood too.

V lost 5 bases and J 4 bases, leaving 15 bases between the germline ends. CDR3 length equals 14 residues. CDR1 SGHDT and CDR2 YYEEEE come from the germline V gene. In the case of this clonotype: Antigen unknown. This may be a read error, as it is one base from a much larger clone. Lacking the conserved final phenylalanine or tryptophan, this CDR3 likely reflects a read error.

In this cohort, patients with other autoimmune diseases, uncontrolled infections, pregnancy or lactation were excluded. RNA transcripts yielded amplified TCR beta CDR3 regions. First-round RT-PCR with HTBI primers preceded a second-round multiplex PCR. TCRdb reprocessed the multiplex PCR reads with MiXCR, giving one entry per CDR3 protein. Among about 700,000 distinct CDR3 sequences listed, over 40% were seen once. The TCR comes from an adult man with Graves' ophthalmopathy. The chain couples TRBV5-6 to TRBJ1-1, with a possible D match to TRBD1 (6 bases). Sequenced: peripheral blood. Here the CDR3 reads CASSVRGFGTEAFL. Here the CDR3 DNA reads TGTGCCAGCAGTGTTAGGGGGTTTGGCACTGAAGCTTTCCTT.